This T cell receptor (beta chain) was recovered during a study of T cell responses to AZD1222 COVID-19 vaccine. Study-level findings and limits: A mostly white British donor set with more females was recruited, and clonal diversity was possibly underestimated.

Germline values: CDR1 SGHDT, CDR2 YYEEEE. Trimming shortened V by 1 base and J by 5 bases, and 15 bases separated the two germline ends. The CDR3 spans 15 residues. Assay: immunoSEQ multiplex PCR; the TCRdb copy retains only in-frame clones and omits some. The sample lists 150,000 to 200,000 clones, roughly nine tenths seen once, with about 1.5% in the top ten. To note about this clone: The antigen is undetermined.

This clonotype was obtained from an adult in good health. The chain is built from TRBV5-6 and TRBJ2-5; D is ambiguous. Sequenced material: peripheral blood, taken on day 0 of AZD1222 vaccination. CDR3 sequence (DNA): TGTGCCAGCAGCTTGTCTCCGACTCCCCCCGAGACCCAGTACTTC. Its protein product is CASSLSPTPPETQYF.